The rows below give T cell receptor beta chains drawn from one sample of a study of OX40 agonist ivuxolimab in advanced cancers. This table comes from immunoSEQ multiplex PCR, and its TCRdb copy is limited to in-frame clones, with some not included. Found here are roughly 96,000 clones, roughly 80% of them singletons; the top ten hold about 5.8%. The sample here was CD4+ or CD8+ T cells sorted from blood, taken in a trial of the OX40 agonist ivuxolimab. The receptors here all came from an adult with an advanced solid tumor such as melanoma, head and neck, liver or kidney cancer. The CDR3 runs from the conserved cysteine through the conserved F or W.

TRBJ1-4	TRBV5-1	CASSLSGARDEKLFF
TRBJ2-7	TRBV6-6	CASSRRQGERYEQYF
TRBJ1-5	TRBV18	CASSPQQGGNQPQHF
TRBJ2-2	TRBV7-6	CASSLPLGGTDGELFF
TRBJ2-3	TRBV5-6	CASSRSGRAPLLHTQYF
TRBJ2-1	TRBV12-5	CASGLVLRSGGFYNEQFF
TRBJ1-3	TRBV6-5	CASRPNTGVGNTIYF
TRBJ1-1	TRBV7-9	CASSLSGGTGNTEAFF
TRBJ2-7	TRBV23-1	CASSRPGTPADYPYEQYF
TRBJ2-7	TRBV5-4	CASSLWGSYEQYF
TRBJ2-1	TRBV21-1	CVTRTARQQFF
TRBJ2-3	TRBV9	CASSVATSTDTQYF
TRBJ1-3	TRBV2	CASTVGGANSGNTIYF
TRBJ1-2	TRBV6-5	CASRVIGRYGYTF
TRBJ2-2	TRBV9	CASSEAPLDFYTGELFF
TRBJ1-2	TRBV29-1	CSVGDRDLLANYGYTF
TRBJ1-2	TRBV6-5	CASRTTGEAGYTF
TRBJ2-1	TRBV16	CASSQRYRDRSYNEQFF
TRBJ2-7	TRBV4-2	CASSQDTSGGPSEQYF
TRBJ1-6	TRBV21-1	CASSGRKISPLHF
TRBJ2-7	TRBV19	CASSTPPGREQYF
TRBJ2-3	TRBV7-2	CASSLSGSTDTQYF
-	TRBV5-1	CASRVMDRSHEQYF
TRBJ2-3	TRBV7-3	CASSRGGTDTQYF
TRBJ2-2	TRBV5-1	CASSWTVTGELFF
TRBJ2-1	TRBV7-6	CASSAVPLWEYNEQFF
TRBJ2-1	TRBV11-2	CASSLISGTSGRGNEQFF
TRBJ1-1	TRBV7-8	CASSLHLLNTEAFF
TRBJ2-7	TRBV5-1	CASSLEAGEAYEQYF
TRBJ2-7	TRBV2	CASKLELTYEQYF
TRBJ2-7	TRBV11-2	CASSARLAAEQYF
TRBJ1-1	TRBV6-5	CASRDRGVTEAFF
TRBJ2-1	TRBV4-2	CASSLEGQGGDEQFF
TRBJ2-7	TRBV7-2	CASSFARGNYEQYF
TRBJ2-1	TRBV2	CASSVGLARAEQFF
TRBJ2-1	TRBV5-8	CASSLGLAGNNEQFF
TRBJ1-5	TRBV2	CASSERQGPGSNQPQHF
TRBJ2-1	TRBV27	CASSLLSQTYNEQFF
TRBJ2-6	TRBV7-9	CASSLEGLVQANVLTF
TRBJ2-5	TRBV5-6	CASSTGPYPQETQYF